This T cell receptor (beta chain) was identified in a study of T-cell reconstitution after alpha-beta-depleted transplantation in children. Regarding the study as a whole: Day-60 TCRbeta diversity that was high in some patients was derived from surviving recipient T cells and thymic progenitors. T-cell counts and diversity were attributed mostly to newly produced T cells one year after transplant. Reported findings indicate that, about two months after transplant, alpha-beta T cells came from several hundred expanded clones, which were derived from non-depleted graft cells.

The germline gives CDR1 SEHNR, CDR2 FQNEAQ (reference sequence). V was pared by 6 bases and J by 3 bases, with 8 bases of the junction left unmatched. The CDR3 runs to 14 residues. The TCRbeta library incorporated unique molecular identifiers. Each CDR3 protein gets one entry after TCRdb re-called the PCR reads with MiXCR. The table records roughly 490,000 distinct CDR3 sequences, 11% of them present only once. The table lists this clonotype with a few counts. Its antigen is still unknown. The source was PBMCs, mostly from graft donor cells, collected 180 days after TCRalphabeta/CD19-depleted stem cell transplant. This TCR came from a female patient aged 2-15 years who had a stem cell transplant for aplastic anemia, so the T cells may come from the graft donor. The rearrangement links TRBV7-9 to TRBJ2-7; the match to TRBD1 covers 7 bases. The CDR3 bases are TGTGCCAGCAGGGATACAGGGGTTAGCTACGAGCAGTACTTC. Protein sequence: CASRDTGVSYEQYF.